This TCR beta chain is from a study of shared clonotypes between healthy human individuals. Study observations and caveats: The rarefaction results pointed to incomplete sorted-subset sequencing despite large depth.

Germline CDR1 and CDR2: KGHSH and LQKENI. The V and J ends lost 1 base and 0 bases, in that order; junction bases with no gene match: 5. This CDR3 has 18 residues. On this clone: The antigen remains unidentified.

As processed by the authors: ImmunoSEQ output lacked quality scores and full-length reads, limiting matched filtering. Here immunoSEQ multiplex PCR was the method, and the copy in TCRdb shows in-frame clones only, minus some. Clonal size and the V and J genes are those of that table, whereas D and trimming came from the DNA. The repertoire holds hundreds of thousands of clones, with almost 97% as singletons. The CD4+ fraction was divided into a CD45RA+ naive subset and a CD45RA-negative memory subset. This sequence joins TRBV18 and TRBJ2-7, with 14 bases that match TRBD2. This TCR derives from a young woman in good health. Sequencing used naive CD4+ T cells sorted from blood. Subset in this sample: CD45RA+ positively selected. DNA for the CDR3: TGTGCCAGCTCACCACGCGGGACTAGCGGGGGATACTCCTACGAGCAGTACTTC. Translating gives CASSPRGTSGGYSYEQYF. The whole variable domain, filled in from reference TRBV18 and TRBJ2-7, reads NAGVMQNPRHLVRRRGQEARLRCSPMKGHSHVYWYRQLPEEGLKFMVYLQKENIIDESGMPKERFSAEFPKEGPSILRIQQVVRGDSAAYFCASSPRGTSGGYSYEQYFGPGTRLTVT.